Following are 4 T cell receptor beta chains from one sample sequenced in a study of T cell clonality in common variable immunodeficiency. Using immunoSEQ multiplex PCR, the repertoire was profiled, and TCRdb retains in-frame clones only, with some absent. The sample offers some 52,000 clones and no singletons, the top ten holding more than 3%. Sequenced material: peripheral blood mononuclear cells. These receptors were obtained from a person aged 18 to 69 in good health.

This clone was seen at least ten times. With the read ending 3 residues before the CDR3 end, the germline J gene is used to fill in that end. The same CDR3 can be traced to other DNA sequences in this sample. The J gene is TRBJ2-3, the V gene TRBV5-4, with D uncertain. V was cut by 4 bases and J by 0 bases, with 3 bases left in between. This CDR3 is built from 12 residues. CDR1 SGHNT and CDR2 YYREEE come from the germline V gene (reference sequence). CDR3 residues: CASSTSTDTQYF. CDR3 bases read: TGTGCCAGCAGCACTAGCACAGATACG.

This clone appeared many times. The observed sequence ends 3 residues before the CDR3 terminus, with the missing tail filled in from the germline J gene. This chain uses TRBV5-1 with TRBJ2-2; TRBD1 aligns across 10 bases. The CDR3 is 15 amino acids. The junction had 4 bases not matched to a gene; V was cut back by 4 bases and J by 4 bases. Germline CDR1 SGHRS, CDR2 YFSETQ. CDR3 sequence: CASSPGTGATGELFF. The part of the CDR3 DNA that was read is TGCGCCAGCAGCCCCGGGACAGGGGCCACCGGGGAG.

This clone has at least ten counts. The read comes to an end 3 residues before the CDR3 does, leaving the germline J gene to fill in the end. The rearrangement joins TRBV20-1 to TRBJ1-1; D possibly corresponds to TRBD1 (6 bases). The CDR3 runs to 15 residues. Trimming left V 5 bases short and J 1 base short, with 17 bases between. Germline CDR1 is DFQATT and CDR2 is SNEGSKA (reference sequence). The DNA read from the CDR3 is TGCAGTGCTCCATTCCGGGGGGCCTCGAACACTGAA. Amino acid sequence: CSAPFRGASNTE. The whole CDR3 region reads CSAPFRGASNTEAFF.

This clone was picked up many times. The read gets to within 3 residues of the CDR3 end, and the germline J gene fills in the rest. The same CDR3 is also encoded by other DNA sequences in this sample. J is TRBJ2-5 and V is TRBV5-1; perhaps TRBD1 as D (6 bases). The length of the CDR3 is 14 residues. The V gene's germline CDR1 is SGHRS and CDR2 YFSETQ. Trimming stripped 0 bases from V and 2 bases from J, with 8 bases between. The CDR3 is CASSLGRGQETQYF. CDR3 DNA, as far as it was read: TGCGCCAGCAGCTTGGGTAGGGGGCAAGAGACC. Full variable domain (remainder filled in from reference TRBV5-1 and TRBJ2-5): KAGVTQTPRYLIKTRGQQVTLSCSPISGHRSVSWYQQTPGQGLQFLFEYFSETQRNKGNFPGRFSGRQFSNSRSEMNVSTLELGDSALYLCASSLGRGQETQYFGPGTRLLVL.